The 18 T cell receptor beta chains below all came from one sample that was sequenced in a study of blood T cell repertoires in COVID-19. The data were produced by immunoSEQ multiplex PCR, yet TCRdb's version contains in-frame clones alone and is incomplete. The sample lists about 200,000 clones, about 86% occurring once. The sample comprised PBMCs or T cells enriched from blood (not recorded which). All receptors derive from a woman in her thirties or forties with acute COVID-19.

This clone was observed at least ten times. The DNA of the CDR3 is TGTGCCAGCAGTTGGACTAGCACCGGGGAGCTGTTTTTT. Residues: CASSWTSTGELFF. This rearrangement joins TRBV28 to TRBJ2-2, with 7 bases fitting TRBD2. The junction had 0 bases not matched to a gene; V was cut back by 4 bases and J by 4 bases. CDR3 size: 13 residues. Germline V lookup: CDR1 MDHEN, CDR2 SYDVKM.

The rearrangement links TRBV28 to TRBJ1-1; TRBD1 aligns across 7 bases. CDR1 and CDR2 (germline): MDHEN, SYDVKM. The CDR3 has 15 amino acids. V shed 6 bases, J shed 0 bases, and the junction held 7 bases outside the gene matches. CDR3 nucleotides: TGTGCCAGCAGCACCCCAGGGGGAGTGAACACTGAAGCTTTCTTT. Its translation is CASSTPGGVNTEAFF.

The chain couples TRBV24-1 to TRBJ2-2; D may be TRBD2 (6 bases). Germline values: CDR1 KGHDR, CDR2 SFDVKD. V lost 2 bases and J 8 bases, leaving 11 bases between the germline ends. The length of the CDR3 is 14 residues. The CDR3 spells CATSDSRLGGELFF. The CDR3 DNA reads TGTGCCACCAGTGATTCTCGACTAGGAGGGGAGCTGTTTTTT.

The rearrangement joins TRBV7-2 to TRBJ2-1; 7 nucleotides line up with TRBD1. V shed 5 bases, J shed 7 bases, and the junction held 14 bases outside the gene matches. This CDR3 spans 16 amino acids. Germline V gene sequence: CDR1 SGHTA, CDR2 FQGNSA. This CDR3 is CASSSRGSMNVNEQFF. The DNA of the CDR3 is TGTGCCAGCAGCAGCAGGGGGTCGATGAATGTTAATGAGCAGTTCTTC. The entire variable domain, with the rest obtained from reference TRBV7-2 and TRBJ2-1, is as follows: GAGVSQSPSNKVTEKGKDVELRCDPISGHTALYWYRQSLGQGLEFLIYFQGNSAPDKSGLPSDRFSAERTGGSVSTLTIQRTQQEDSAVYLCASSSRGSMNVNEQFFGPGTRLTVL.

The chain combines TRBV5-5 with TRBJ2-7; weak D call: TRBD2 (6 bases). Trimming removed 0 bases at V and 2 bases at J, with 12 bases between. Germline V lookup: CDR1 SGHKS, CDR2 YYEKEE (reference sequence). The CDR3 is 15 residues long. This CDR3 is CASSLARDSTYEQYF. CDR3 nucleotide sequence: TGTGCCAGCAGCTTGGCCCGGGACTCGACCTACGAGCAGTACTTC.

V and J are TRBV7-2 and TRBJ2-1, with D tentatively TRBD2 (6 bases). Trimming left V 3 bases short and J 6 bases short, with 15 bases between. Germline V CDR1 and CDR2: SGHTA, FQGNSA. This CDR3 has 15 residues. This CDR3 is CASSFGRTGTNEQFF. The CDR3 coding sequence is TGTGCCAGCAGCTTTGGGAGGACTGGGACCAATGAGCAGTTCTTC.

The chain recombines TRBV11-2 with TRBJ2-1, with 8 bases identical to TRBD1. CDR1 SGHAT and CDR2 FQNNGV come from the germline V gene. J lost 8 bases, V lost 2 bases, and 5 bases had no gene match. The CDR3 consists of 14 residues. This chain's CDR3 is CASSLKDRVDEQFF. The CDR3 region has the DNA TGTGCCAGCAGCTTAAAGGACAGGGTAGATGAGCAGTTCTTC.

The V call is TRBV10-2, the J call TRBJ2-6; TRBD1 matches at 8 bases. The CDR3 runs to 17 residues. The germline V gene encodes CDR1 WSHSY and CDR2 SAAADI. The V and J ends lost 2 bases and 2 bases, in that order; junction bases with no gene match: 5. The CDR3: CASSETGGLAGANVLTF. The CDR3 coding sequence is TGCGCCAGCAGTGAGACAGGGGGGTTGGCTGGGGCCAACGTCCTGACTTTC.

This chain joins TRBV11-2 and TRBJ2-3; 9 bases are shared with TRBD1. The germline gives CDR1 SGHAT, CDR2 FQNNGV. The CDR3 is made up of 16 amino acids. V shed 5 bases, J shed 2 bases, and the junction held 8 bases outside the gene matches. The CDR3 nucleotides read TGTGCCAGCAGCGATCCGACAGGGGGAATCACAGATACGCAGTATTTT. Translated: CASSDPTGGITDTQYF.

J is TRBJ1-5 and V is TRBV27; D is uncertain. V lost 0 bases and J lost 5, with 5 bases in between. Per the germline V gene, CDR1 is MNHEY and CDR2 is SMNVEV (reference sequence). The CDR3 covers 13 residues. The CDR3 sequence: CASSLSAHQPQHF. The CDR3 DNA follows: TGTGCCAGCAGTTTATCGGCACATCAGCCCCAGCATTTT.

This chain joins TRBV19 and TRBJ2-5, with 7 bases that match TRBD2. The germline V gene encodes CDR1 LNHDA and CDR2 SQIVND (reference sequence). Germline trimming cut 6 bases from V and 5 bases from J; bases unmatched to any gene: 12. This CDR3 has 15 residues. In nucleotides, the CDR3 is TGTGCCAGTAGGGGGAGGGAAGCCTTGACGGAGACCCAGTACTTC. As protein: CASRGREALTETQYF.

V and J are TRBV11-2 and TRBJ2-1, with D possibly matching TRBD1 (6 bases). The CDR3 contains 14 residues. Germline CDR1 SGHAT, CDR2 FQNNGV. The ends were cut back, 7 bases at V and 9 bases at J, with 19 bases in the middle. CDR3 loop: CASNNLTGFSEQFF. The CDR3 nucleotides are TGTGCCAGCAACAATTTAACAGGGTTCAGTGAGCAGTTCTTC.

The V call is TRBV6-2 or TRBV6-3, the J call TRBJ1-5, with D possibly TRBD1 on 5 matching bases. V lost 4 bases and J lost 5, with 9 bases in between. The CDR3 runs 13 residues. Germline V CDR1 and CDR2: MNHEY, SVGEGT. In DNA form, the CDR3 reads TGTGCCAGCAGTTCCATCAGGGATCAGCCCCAGCATTTT. Translation: CASSSIRDQPQHF.

V is TRBV7-3 and J is TRBJ2-6; 8 positions match TRBD1. The CDR3 covers 17 residues. Germline trimming cut 1 base from V and 0 bases from J; bases unmatched to any gene: 2. Germline V CDR1 and CDR2: SGHTA, FQGTGA. The CDR3 is CASSLRGQASGANVLTF. The CDR3 DNA sequence: TGTGCCAGCAGCTTAAGGGGACAGGCCTCTGGGGCCAACGTCCTGACTTTC.

The chain has TRBV7-3 and TRBJ2-7; possible D gene TRBD1, 6 bases. The CDR3 sequence is 15 residues long. The germline gives CDR1 SGHTA, CDR2 FQGTGA. V was shortened by 0 bases and J by 6 bases, with 15 bases between the two germline ends. The chain's CDR3 is CASSLTAGAEGEQYF. CDR3 bases: TGTGCCAGCAGCTTAACGGCAGGGGCAGAGGGCGAGCAGTACTTC.

This clone was seen only a few times. At the DNA level, this CDR3 is encoded by other sequences in the same sample as well. The V and J genes are TRBV2 and TRBJ1-1, with no clear D. The CDR3 is made up of 13 amino acids. The V gene's germline CDR1 is SNHLY and CDR2 FYNNEI. Trimming removed 2 bases at V and 1 base at J, with 5 bases between. CDR3 sequence: CASSETENTEAFF. In nucleotides, the CDR3 is TGTGCCAGCAGTGAAACAGAGAACACTGAAGCTTTCTTT.

The chain recombines TRBV6-5 with TRBJ1-4; D possibly corresponds to TRBD1 (5 bases). V was pared by 0 bases and J by 6 bases, with 11 bases between. Germline loops: CDR1 MNHEY, CDR2 SVGAGI. This CDR3 spans 15 amino acids. CDR3: CASSYSTGGDEKLFF. CDR3 nucleotide sequence: TGTGCCAGCAGTTACTCGACGGGGGGGGATGAAAAACTGTTTTTT.

This clone was seen ten or more times. The chain is built from TRBV3-1 (or the pseudogene TRBV3-2) and TRBJ1-5; D gene uncertain. CDR1 is LGHDT and CDR2 is YNNKEL in the germline V gene (reference sequence). The CDR3 is made up of 14 amino acids. Trimming shortened V by 6 bases and J by 2 bases, and 11 bases separated the two germline ends. CDR3 nucleotide sequence: TGTGCCAGCAGTAGAAATAGTGGCAATCAGCCCCAGCATTTT. Translated, it gives CASSRNSGNQPQHF.